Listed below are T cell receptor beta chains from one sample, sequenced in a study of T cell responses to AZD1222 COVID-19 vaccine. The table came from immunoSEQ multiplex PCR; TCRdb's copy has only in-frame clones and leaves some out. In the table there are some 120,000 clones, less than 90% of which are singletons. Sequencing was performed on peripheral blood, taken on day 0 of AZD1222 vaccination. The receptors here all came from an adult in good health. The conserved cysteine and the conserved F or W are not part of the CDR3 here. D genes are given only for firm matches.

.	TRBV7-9	ASSKLGSSYNEQF
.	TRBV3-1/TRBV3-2	ASSRRSEGNEQF
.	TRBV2	ASRLDSNEQF
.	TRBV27	ASSFDQGNTIY
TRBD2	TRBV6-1	ASSEAIAGGAEQY
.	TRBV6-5	ASRTGPQPQH
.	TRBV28	ASSSQTAYGYT
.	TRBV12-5	ASGTSTSPRETQY
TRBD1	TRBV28	ASRIRDRGRTNEKLF
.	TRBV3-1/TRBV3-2	ASSLKWTPTEAF
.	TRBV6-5	ASRITASNQPQH
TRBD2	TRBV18	ASSPGRTSGISYNEQF
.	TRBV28	ASFNYGYT
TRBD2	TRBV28	ASSLVLAGEGTDTQY
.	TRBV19	ASSIKINEQF
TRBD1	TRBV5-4	ASSQLQGITEAF
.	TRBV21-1	ASSKRPDQPDTQY
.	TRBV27	ASSLRSGNTIY
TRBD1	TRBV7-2	ASSLETGEAF
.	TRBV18	ASSPEGYNQPQH
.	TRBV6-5	ASTSPAGKNTEAF
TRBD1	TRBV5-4	ASSRTGDNEKLF
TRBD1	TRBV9	ASSLHGVGQGAFGYT
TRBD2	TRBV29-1	SVEEAGGYNEQF
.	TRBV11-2	ASSSALAKNIQY
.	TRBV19	ASSPAAGYEQY
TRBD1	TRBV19	ASSRTGETEAF
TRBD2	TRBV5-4	ASSLGGTSNNEQF
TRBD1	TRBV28	ASRTTGTGMNTEAF
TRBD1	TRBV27	ASSWVGRGQGSYEQY
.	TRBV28	ASSIRPGTFNQPQH
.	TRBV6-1	ASSEESIPSTEAF
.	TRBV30	AWIRGRGMNEAF
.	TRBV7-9	ASSSNLNSYNEQF
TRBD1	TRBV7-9	ASSLAGQGYGANVLT
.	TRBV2	ASSGQGNTEAF
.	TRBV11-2	ASSLDLRRYNEQF
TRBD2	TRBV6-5	ALAGDGNEQF
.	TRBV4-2	ASSQDWGRTNEQF
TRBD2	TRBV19	ASRGGAGGPIVSYGELF
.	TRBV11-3	ASSLGGRGATEAF
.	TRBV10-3	AISESTGIRDEQY
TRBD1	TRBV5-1	ASSLADRGDEQF
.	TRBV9	ASSVANTNEKLF
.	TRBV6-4	ASSSGTDKNNEQF
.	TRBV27	ASSSSGGTYEQY
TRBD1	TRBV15	ATSRGTGASTDTQY
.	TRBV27	ASPPPGQCGNQPQH
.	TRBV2	ASRGTGLDTQY
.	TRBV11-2	ASSGGNYGYT
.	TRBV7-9	ASSDLSGTFQY
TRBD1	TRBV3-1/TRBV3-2	ASSTDRAIVQNYGYT
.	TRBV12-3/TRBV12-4	ASSLAQYTEAF
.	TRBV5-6	ASSSKRVDLHTEAF
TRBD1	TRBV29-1	SVKPGGSTEAF
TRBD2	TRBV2	ASISGRFYEQY
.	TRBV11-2	ASSLGPGVYNEQF
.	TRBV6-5	ASSFGNGLIYGYT
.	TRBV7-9	ASSLKAGLNTEAF